This entry lists 26 T cell receptor beta chains sequenced from one sample in a study of shared clonotypes between healthy human individuals. Sequencing used immunoSEQ multiplex PCR; TCRdb keeps in-frame clones, though not all of them. The sample gives about half a million clones, 78% of which show up once; around 13% is in the top ten. The sequenced sample was PBMCs. The receptors shown here come from a woman aged 35 to 49 in good health. Some clones in this sample may be carry-over from other donors' samples.

The J gene is TRBJ2-7, the V gene TRBV27, with D unresolved. V was clipped by 2 bases and J by 0 bases, with 11 bases between them. The CDR3 has 15 amino acids. The germline CDR1 and CDR2 sequences are MNHEY and SMNVEV (reference sequence). The CDR3 spells CASSLRNGVSYEQYF. The CDR3 coding sequence is TGTGCCAGCAGTTTAAGGAATGGGGTCTCCTACGAGCAGTACTTC.

This chain connects TRBV6-4 to TRBJ1-1; D remains ambiguous. This CDR3 has 13 residues. From germline, CDR1 is MRHNA and CDR2 SNTAGT. The V gene lost 7 bases and the J gene lost 1 base, with 10 bases spanning the gap. The CDR3 nucleotides read TGTGCCAGCACCACTACGGAGAACACTGAAGCTTTCTTT. Its protein product is CASTTTENTEAFF.

Worth noting for this clone: One junction end disagrees with the germline gene, perhaps due to a read error. The chain combines TRBV5-3 with TRBJ1-2; 10 bases match TRBD1. TRBV5-3 carries the ORF label, with uncertain function. The CDR3 is 15 amino acids. The CDR3 nucleotides read TGTGCCAGCAGCTTGGACAGGGGGTTGTACTATGGCTACACCTTC. This gives the protein CASSLDRGLYYGYTF.

J is TRBJ2-7 and V is TRBV27; TRBD1 matches at 8 bases. The J segment lost 6 bases and the V segment lost 2 bases, leaving 6 bases of the junction unmatched. CDR1 MNHEY and CDR2 SMNVEV come from the germline V gene (reference sequence). CDR3 size: 14 residues. The CDR3 protein is CASSLDGTGIEQYF. The DNA of the CDR3 is TGTGCCAGCAGTTTAGACGGGACAGGCATCGAGCAGTACTTC.

The rearrangement links TRBV9 to TRBJ2-7; 9 nucleotides line up with TRBD2. Germline V gene data show CDR1 as SGDLS and CDR2 as YYNGEE. The CDR3 is made up of 15 amino acids. V dropped 0 bases and J dropped 6; count of bases not matched to a gene: 7. CDR3 DNA: TGTGCCAGCAGCGTAGGAATAGCGGGAGTGGGCGAGCAGTACTTC. Translation gives CASSVGIAGVGEQYF.

The rearrangement uses TRBV15 and TRBJ2-2, with 13 nucleotides matching TRBD2. The trim removed 2 bases at V and 6 bases at J, leaving 3 bases unmatched. Looked up from germline, CDR1 is LNHNV and CDR2 is YYDKDF (reference sequence). There are 16 residues in the CDR3. CDR3 protein: CATSRWTSGSPGELFF. CDR3 sequence (DNA): TGTGCCACCAGCAGATGGACTAGCGGGAGCCCCGGGGAGCTGTTTTTT. The full variable domain, with the rest looked up from reference TRBV15 and TRBJ2-2, is DAMVIQNPRYQVTQFGKPVTLSCSQTLNHNVMYWYQQKSSQAPKLLFHYYDKDFNNEADTPDNFQSRRPNTSFCFLDIRSPGLGDTAMYLCATSRWTSGSPGELFFGEGSRLTVL.

V gene TRBV18 combines with J gene TRBJ2-7, with 8 nucleotides matching TRBD1. The CDR3 spans 16 residues. Germline V lookup: CDR1 KGHSH, CDR2 LQKENI. The ends lost 0 bases at V and 0 bases at J; junction bases unmatched: 4. The CDR3 loop reads CASSPPGRGPSYEQYF. The CDR3 DNA is TGTGCCAGCTCACCACCGGGCAGGGGGCCCTCCTACGAGCAGTACTTC.

This chain joins TRBV5-1 and TRBJ2-5; 10 bases fit TRBD1. The CDR3 is 16 amino acids. The V gene end was trimmed by 1 base and the J gene end by 4 bases; junction bases not matched to a gene: 7. CDR1 SGHRS and CDR2 YFSETQ come from the germline V gene. CDR3 amino acids: CASSLNRQGAGETQYF. The DNA for the CDR3 is TGCGCCAGCAGCTTGAACCGACAGGGGGCCGGAGAGACCCAGTACTTC.

This clone came up once. The rearrangement joins TRBV27 to TRBJ2-1, with 7 bases fitting TRBD2. Germline V gene sequence: CDR1 MNHEY, CDR2 SMNVEV (reference sequence). V lost 5 bases and J lost 3; bases outside the gene matches: 13. CDR3 size: 17 residues. The CDR3 bases are TGTGCCAGCAGTATGCAGACTAGCCCAATCAACTACAATGAGCAGTTCTTC. Residues: CASSMQTSPINYNEQFF.

The chain has TRBV6-5 and TRBJ1-1, with 7 bases aligning to TRBD1. With 2 bases clipped from V and 3 bases from J, the junction kept 3 bases outside the gene matches. The CDR3 spans 14 residues. Germline V CDR1 and CDR2: MNHEY, SVGAGI. CDR3 amino acids: CASSYGTDYTEAFF. As DNA, the CDR3 is TGTGCCAGCAGTTACGGGACAGACTACACTGAAGCTTTCTTT.

The chain carries TRBV11-2 and TRBJ1-1; D ambiguous. V shed 1 base and J shed 1 base, with 7 bases lying between them. In germline, CDR1 is SGHAT, CDR2 FQNNGV. The CDR3 loop spans 14 amino acids. This chain's CDR3 is CASSLVTTNTEAFF. CDR3 bases: TGTGCCAGCAGCTTAGTGACAACGAACACTGAAGCTTTCTTT.

The V gene is TRBV5-1, the J gene TRBJ2-1; TRBD2 aligns across 8 bases. The CDR3 spans 16 residues. V lost 0 bases, J lost 8 bases, and 10 bases stayed unmatched. Looked up from germline, CDR1 is SGHRS and CDR2 is YFSETQ. The CDR3 nucleotides are TGCGCCAGCAGCTTGGCCACCGGGACTAGTCCACATGAGCAGTTCTTC. It yields the protein CASSLATGTSPHEQFF.

Remarks on this clone: One end of the junction does not line up with germline, which may come from a read error. The rearrangement uses TRBV28 and TRBJ2-7; 12 bases map to TRBD2. This CDR3 is built from 15 residues. Germline V gene sequence: CDR1 MDHEN, CDR2 SYDVKM. The CDR3 here is CASSPLAGGSYKQYF. The CDR3 DNA reads TGTGCCAGCAGTCCACTAGCGGGAGGCTCCTACAAGCAGTACTTC.

This clone occurred many times. This rearrangement joins TRBV5-1 to TRBJ2-1; D gene uncertain. Trimming took 2 bases from V and 4 from J, leaving 7 bases between them. The CDR3 extends over 13 amino acids. Germline CDR1 is SGHRS and CDR2 is YFSETQ. The CDR3 sequence: CASSFDQYNEQFF. The CDR3 nucleotides read TGCGCCAGCAGCTTCGACCAATACAATGAGCAGTTCTTC.

The chain is built from TRBV7-2 and TRBJ2-5; TRBD2 is a possible D gene (6 bases). V lost 2 bases, J lost 11 bases, and 21 bases lay in between. Germline CDR1 reads SGHTA; CDR2 reads FQGNSA. This CDR3 has 15 residues. CDR3 residues: CASSLMRSSAGEQYF. In DNA form, the CDR3 reads TGTGCCAGCAGCTTAATGCGGTCTAGCGCGGGTGAGCAGTACTTC.

The CDR3 sequence is CASSMGDGTTDTQYF. The CDR3 DNA follows: TGCGCCAGCAGCATGGGGGACGGGACCACAGATACGCAGTATTTT. V usage is TRBV5-1 and J usage is TRBJ2-3; TRBD1 or TRBD2 may be the D gene (5 bases each). Trimming stripped 4 bases from V and 2 bases from J, with 14 bases between. This CDR3 region has 15 residues. CDR1 SGHRS and CDR2 YFSETQ come from the germline V gene.

This clone was recorded once. The chain links TRBV7-1 to TRBJ2-2; 7 bases map to TRBD1. TRBV7-1 is designated an ORF whose function remains uncertain. This CDR3 is built from 16 residues. J was trimmed by 4 bases and V by 3 bases; bases with no gene match: 8. This chain's CDR3 is CASSSTGFASTGELFF. The CDR3 DNA is TGTGCCAGCAGCTCGACAGGGTTTGCATCCACCGGGGAGCTGTTTTTT.

The chain uses TRBV5-1 and TRBJ2-5; D is perhaps TRBD1 (5 bases). Germline CDR1 is SGHRS and CDR2 is YFSETQ. CDR3 length: 16 residues. V lost 0 bases and J lost 5, with 17 bases in between. CDR3 sequence: CASSLVGATFAETQYF. The CDR3 region has the DNA TGCGCCAGCAGCTTGGTTGGGGCAACGTTCGCGGAGACCCAGTACTTC.

The chain recombines TRBV5-4 with TRBJ2-1; 8 bases agree with TRBD2. This CDR3 has 16 residues. Germline values: CDR1 SGHNT, CDR2 YYREEE (reference sequence). The ends lost 3 bases at V and 0 bases at J; junction bases unmatched: 5. Here the CDR3 reads CASSSKRELSYNEQFF. CDR3 coding DNA: TGTGCCAGCAGCTCGAAGCGGGAGCTCTCCTACAATGAGCAGTTCTTC.

The V and J genes are TRBV11-2 and TRBJ1-1; D gene unclear. Trimming shortened V by 9 bases and J by 5 bases, and 10 bases separated the two germline ends. The CDR3 contains 11 residues. Germline values: CDR1 SGHAT, CDR2 FQNNGV. The CDR3 loop is CASGRKTEAFF. In DNA, the CDR3 is TGTGCCAGTGGACGAAAGACTGAAGCTTTCTTT.

This chain uses TRBV10-3 with TRBJ1-3; weak D call: TRBD1 (5 bases). The CDR3 has 15 residues. Germline CDR1 reads ENHRY; CDR2 reads SYGVKD. The CDR3 DNA is TGTGCATCCAGGGAGTTCGGGGTCTCTGGAAACACCATATATTTT. Its translation: CASREFGVSGNTIYF.

The CDR3 DNA follows: TGTGCCAGCAGCGGACTAGCGGTTTACAATGAGCAGTTCTTC. This sequence encodes CASSGLAVYNEQFF. The rearrangement joins TRBV2 to TRBJ2-1; TRBD2 aligns across 10 bases. CDR1 is SNHLY and CDR2 is FYNNEI in the germline V gene. The CDR3 is 14 residues long. With V trimmed by 6 bases and J by 4 bases, 3 bases remained unmatched. Together with reference TRBV2 and TRBJ2-1, the CDR3 gives the full variable domain: EPEVTQTPSHQVTQMGQEVILRCVPISNHLYFYWYRQILGQKVEFLVSFYNNEISEKSEIFDDQFSVERPDGSNFTLKIRSTKLEDSAMYFCASSGLAVYNEQFFGPGTRLTVL.

The chain combines TRBV28 with TRBJ1-4, with a possible D match to TRBD1 (5 bases). The CDR3 consists of 14 residues. Deletions cut 3 bases from V and 2 bases from J, with 7 bases between. CDR1 is MDHEN and CDR2 is SYDVKM in the germline V gene. The CDR3 reads CASSFSGTNEKLFF. CDR3 bases: TGTGCCAGCAGTTTTTCAGGGACTAATGAAAAACTGTTTTTT.

The chain links TRBV18 to TRBJ2-7, with D possibly being TRBD2 (7 bases). The germline CDR1 and CDR2 sequences are KGHSH and LQKENI. This CDR3 contains 16 residues. Deletions cut 3 bases from V and 6 bases from J, with 21 bases between. CDR3 sequence (DNA): TGTGCCAGCTCACCCACCGTGGGGGGGGCGTTAGGCGAGCAGTACTTC. It is translated as CASSPTVGGALGEQYF.

The CDR3 sequence is CASSSDRADTQYF. In DNA, the CDR3 is TGTGCCAGCAGTTCGGACAGAGCAGATACGCAGTATTTT. The chain couples TRBV27 to TRBJ2-3; perhaps TRBD1 as D (6 bases). The CDR3 covers 13 residues. The ends were cut back, 4 bases at V and 4 bases at J, with 9 bases in the middle. CDR1 is MNHEY, CDR2 SMNVEV, per germline (reference sequence).

This clone was recorded only once. The chain uses TRBV27 and TRBJ2-1, with D hard to call. V lost 10 bases and J 9 bases, leaving 16 bases between the germline ends. CDR3 size: 12 residues. Germline V gives CDR1 MNHEY, CDR2 SMNVEV (reference sequence). CDR3 nucleotides: TGTGCCACAGACTTTGGATGGGGTGAGCAGTTCTTC. Translation: CATDFGWGEQFF.